Each of the 3 T cell receptor beta chains below was sequenced from the same sample in a study of blood T cell repertoires in COVID-19. Repertoires were generated with immunoSEQ multiplex PCR, while TCRdb's copy carries only in-frame clones and drops some. The sample lists around 270,000 clones; around 89% were seen once. Material for sequencing was peripheral blood. These receptors all stem from a man in his thirties or forties with acute or convalescent COVID-19.

This chain joins TRBV11-3 and TRBJ2-1, with 11 nucleotides matching TRBD1. The CDR3 length is 15 residues. The V gene's germline CDR1 is SGHNT and CDR2 YENEEA. Trimming took 7 bases from V and 8 from J; bases not matched to a gene: 10. The CDR3 nucleotides read TGTGCCAGCATCCGGGGGGACAGGGGGTTCGATGAGCAGTTCTTC. Translation gives CASIRGDRGFDEQFF. Supplemented by reference TRBV11-3 and TRBJ2-1, the full variable domain reads EAGVVQSPRYKIIEKKQPVAFWCNPISGHNTLYWYLQNLGQGPELLIRYENEEAVDDSQLPKDRFSAERLKGVDSTLKIQPAELGDSAVYLCASIRGDRGFDEQFFGPGTRLTVL.

The chain joins TRBV19 to TRBJ2-1; 12 bases are a match to TRBD2. Trimming at V came to 8 bases and at J to 4 bases, leaving 6 bases not matched to a gene. The CDR3 consists of 15 residues. Germline V gene data show CDR1 as LNHDA and CDR2 as SQIVND (reference sequence). This CDR3 reads CASSRTSGVYNEQFF. The CDR3 DNA reads TGTGCCAGTTCCCGGACTAGCGGGGTTTACAATGAGCAGTTCTTC.

This chain uses TRBV27 with TRBJ1-6; 10 nucleotides agree with TRBD1. The CDR3 runs 14 residues. The germline V gene encodes CDR1 MNHEY and CDR2 SMNVEV (reference sequence). J gave up 8 bases and V 4 bases, and 2 bases lay outside the gene matches. DNA for the CDR3: TGTGCCAGCAGTTCGGACAGGGGGTATTCACCCCTCCACTTT. The encoded protein is CASSSDRGYSPLHF.